Described below is a single T cell receptor (beta chain) sequence and its context. The antigen remains unidentified. RNA was extracted and reverse transcribed into cDNA as the sequencing template. Repertoires were generated with immunoSEQ multiplex PCR, while TCRdb's copy carries only in-frame clones and drops some. The table includes 160,000 or so clones, roughly 58% detected once. Germline V lookup: CDR1 ENHRY, CDR2 SYGVKD. Trimming left V 10 bases short and J 0 bases short, with 13 bases between. The CDR3 runs to 13 residues. The data stem from a study of CD8+ T cells in alopecia areata. Turning to the study itself: Severity scores in treated patients reflected the percentage of scalp affected.

Described treatment: oral pan-JAK inhibitor, 5-10 mg twice daily. PBMCs served as the source from which CD4+ and CD8+ T cells were sorted. Study-wide findings and caveats: Many expanded lesional clones stayed in scalp and blood while on tofacitinib. Mice showed clearer TCR sharing than patients did, a gap that was possibly HLA-related.

The chain uses TRBV10-3 and TRBJ2-7, with a possible D match to TRBD1 (6 bases). Specimen: CD4+ T cells sorted from blood, collected between weeks 55 and 65, from a patient treated with tofacitinib. The TCR sequence derives from a human donor with alopecia areata. CDR3 sequence reads: CATEGQPSYEQYF. CDR3 DNA sequence: TGTGCCACCGAGGGACAACCCTCCTACGAGCAGTACTTC.